This TCR beta chain is drawn from a study of OX40 agonist ivuxolimab in advanced cancers. With regard to this clone: The antigen is undetermined.

Findings and limits, study-wide: Some of the nonresponding patients also showed low levels of normalized T-cell clonal expansion.

The repertoire was sequenced with immunoSEQ multiplex PCR; TCRdb's copy has only in-frame clones and lacks some. The top ten clones hold approximately 0.5% of a sample with 60,000 to 100,000 clones, roughly 90% of them seen once. The sample consisted of CD4+ or CD8+ T cells sorted from blood, taken in a trial of the OX40 agonist ivuxolimab. This receptor was identified in an adult with an advanced solid tumor such as melanoma, head and neck, liver or kidney cancer.

The CDR3 region is CASSLERWGNTEAFF. In DNA, the CDR3 is TGCGCCAGCAGCTTGGAAAGATGGGGGAACACTGAAGCTTTCTTT. The chain has TRBV5-1 and TRBJ1-1, with D unresolved. Per germline, CDR1 SGHRS and CDR2 YFSETQ. This CDR3 has 15 residues. V was cut by 0 bases and J by 1 base, with 10 bases left in between.